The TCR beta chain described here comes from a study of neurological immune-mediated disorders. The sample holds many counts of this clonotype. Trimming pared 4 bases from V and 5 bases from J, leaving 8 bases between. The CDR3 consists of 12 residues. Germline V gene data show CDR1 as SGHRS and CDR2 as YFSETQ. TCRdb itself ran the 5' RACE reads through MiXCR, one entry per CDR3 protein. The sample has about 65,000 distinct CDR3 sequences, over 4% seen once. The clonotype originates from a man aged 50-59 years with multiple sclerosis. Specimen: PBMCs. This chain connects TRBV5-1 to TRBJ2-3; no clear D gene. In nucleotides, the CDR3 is TGCGCCAGCAGCACCCACATAGATACGCAGTATTTT. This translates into CASSTHIDTQYF.